This TCR beta chain was sequenced during a study of blood T cell repertoires in COVID-19. Looking at the study overall: There were acute and convalescent COVID-19 samples, and they came from the United States, Italy and Spain. From T cells, B-cell-depleted T cells, or PBMCs came the material, which was cDNA or gDNA.

The CDR3 is made up of 15 amino acids. With 1 base clipped from V and 2 bases from J, the junction kept 3 bases outside the gene matches. Germline V gene sequence: CDR1 MNHNS, CDR2 SASEGT. In the authors' methods: Estimation of nucleated cell counts was performed using reference gene primer amplification. TCRdb keeps only in-frame clones here, not all; method: immunoSEQ multiplex PCR. Clonal size and the V and J genes are those of that table, whereas D and trimming came from the DNA. The profile shows around 470,000 clones, 85% to 90% of them singletons. Seattle patient enrollment occurred during active infection, with longitudinal follow-up thereafter. This clone was counted a single time.

The specimen sequenced was peripheral blood. This receptor was taken from a man younger than 30 with COVID-19, enrolled during active disease. The chain carries TRBV6-1 and TRBJ2-7; TRBD1 matches 9 bases. Here the CDR3 reads CASSEVDRGPYEQYF. CDR3 nucleotides: TGTGCCAGCAGTGAAGTGGACAGGGGCCCCTACGAGCAGTACTTC.